In its sample, the clone carrying this T cell receptor beta chain was seen many times. From RNA transcripts, TCR beta CDR3 regions were amplified. An initial round of RT-PCR targeting the TCR CDR3 relied on the HTBI primer set. TCRdb processed the multiplex PCR reads anew with MiXCR; each CDR3 protein has one entry. The sample has 800,000 or so distinct CDR3 sequences; 38% are singletons. This record belongs to a study of T cells in Graves' hyperthyroidism and ophthalmopathy. V lost 8 bases to trimming and J lost 6 bases; unmatched junction nucleotides: 9. CDR1 and CDR2 (germline): SQVTM, ANQGSEA. The CDR3 has 13 residues. On the basis of clinical symptoms, serum thyroxine and TRAb, thyroid ultrasound and orbital computed tomography, diagnoses were made. An approximately 10 ml volume of fresh peripheral blood provided the PBMCs.

Sequencing was performed on blood. The chain links TRBV29-1 to TRBJ1-1, with TRBD1 matching over 10 bases. The source is a man younger than 35 with Graves' hyperthyroidism. The CDR3 sequence is CSSWGGQGAEAFF. CDR3 nucleotides: TGCAGCTCTTGGGGCGGACAGGGGGCTGAAGCTTTCTTT. Complete variable domain (other parts from reference TRBV29-1 and TRBJ1-1): SAVISQKPSRDICQRGTSLTIQCQVDSQVTMMFWYRQQPGQSLTLIATANQGSEATYESGFVIDKFPISRPNLTFSTLTVSNMSPEDSSIYLCSSWGGQGAEAFFGQGTRLTVV.